The present T cell receptor beta chain was sequenced within a study of T cell repertoires in ileal Crohn's disease. Study-level results: Sorted CD8 T cells held more high-frequency clones than CD4.

Sequencing was performed with immunoSEQ multiplex PCR; in TCRdb, only in-frame clones are kept and a portion is missing. The sample holds around 8,500 clones, roughly 96% seen once. The junction had 17 bases not matched to a gene; V was cut back by 6 bases and J by 8 bases. From germline, CDR1 is MDHEN and CDR2 SYDVKM. The CDR3 extends over 16 amino acids. Comment on this clone: Its antigen is unknown.

The chain carries TRBV28 and TRBJ1-2, with 8 bases identical to TRBD1. The receptor comes from an adult with Crohn's disease. The material sequenced was ileal tissue. The CDR3 nucleotides read TGTGCCAGCAGCTTCAACTCAGGGGGCGCCCTTGTAGGCTACACCTTC. Translation gives CASSFNSGGALVGYTF.